These 17 T cell receptor beta chains were all obtained from the same sample, sequenced in a study of T cell responses to AZD1222 COVID-19 vaccine. Profiling relied on immunoSEQ multiplex PCR, and the TCRdb table lists in-frame clones only, not all of them. In the table there are over 80,000 clones, roughly 92% of which are singletons. The sample consisted of peripheral blood, taken 28 days after the second AZD1222 dose. The receptor source for this set is an adult who received the AZD1222 COVID-19 vaccine.

The chain links TRBV4-1 to TRBJ1-1, with a weak D call TRBD1 (5 bases). Per germline, CDR1 MGHRA and CDR2 YSYEKL. V was clipped by 4 bases and J by 3 bases, with 12 bases between them. The CDR3 contains 14 residues. The chain's CDR3 is CASSRDLGDTEAFF. The DNA for the CDR3 is TGCGCCAGCAGCCGAGATTTAGGGGACACTGAAGCTTTCTTT.

This chain uses TRBV28 with TRBJ2-5; TRBD1 might be the D (7 bases). Trimming pared 1 base from V and 10 bases from J, leaving 16 bases between. The CDR3 is made up of 14 amino acids. Germline CDR1 reads MDHEN; CDR2 reads SYDVKM. This CDR3 reads CASSLFRGAQSQYF. In nucleotides, the CDR3 is TGTGCCAGCAGTTTATTCAGGGGGGCCCAAAGCCAGTACTTC.

The rearrangement joins TRBV6-5 to TRBJ2-3; D call uncertain. Looked up from germline, CDR1 is MNHEY and CDR2 is SVGAGI. Trimming shortened V by 2 bases and J by 8 bases, and 5 bases separated the two germline ends. The CDR3 has 11 amino acids. CDR3 bases: TGTGCCAGCAGTTACGGAAGTACGCAGTATTTT. This encodes CASSYGSTQYF.

V gene TRBV12-3 or TRBV12-4 combines with J gene TRBJ1-1; tentative D call: TRBD1 (6 bases). V gave up 2 bases and J gave up 12 bases, with 13 bases separating them. This CDR3 has 12 residues. The CDR3 DNA is TGTGCCAGCAGTTTATCGTACAGGGAAACTTTCTTT. It codes for CASSLSYRETFF.

The chain recombines TRBV5-6 with TRBJ2-3; the D gene is possibly TRBD2 (6 bases). V was cut by 1 base and J by 6 bases, with 24 bases left in between. This CDR3 region has 18 residues. The V gene's germline CDR1 is SGHDT and CDR2 YYEEEE. The CDR3 nucleotides read TGTGCCAGCAGCTTGACCCAAACCCGGGACTCCCCCCAGGATACGCAGTATTTT. This gives the protein CASSLTQTRDSPQDTQYF.

The CDR3 DNA is TGCGCCAGCAGCCCCTTGGGACTAGCGGGAGGGAAATTCGAGCAGTACTTC. Amino acid sequence: CASSPLGLAGGKFEQYF. J is TRBJ2-7 and V is TRBV4-1; TRBD2 matches at 16 bases. V lost 4 bases to trimming and J lost 6 bases; unmatched junction nucleotides: 9. The CDR3 sequence is 17 residues long. Germline CDR1 reads MGHRA; CDR2 reads YSYEKL.

The table lists this clone with a count of one. The chain combines TRBV11-1 with TRBJ1-1; 8 nucleotides line up with TRBD1. V shed 4 bases, J shed 4 bases, and the junction held 2 bases outside the gene matches. CDR3 length: 13 amino acids. Germline lookup yields CDR1 SGHAT and CDR2 FQDESV (reference sequence). DNA of the CDR3: TGTGCCAGCAGCTCGGACAGGGTCACTGAAGCTTTCTTT. Amino acid sequence: CASSSDRVTEAFF.

The chain is built from TRBV12-5 and TRBJ2-1; 8 bases fit TRBD2. The CDR3 has 15 amino acids. CDR1 and CDR2 (germline): LGHNT, FRNRAP. Trimming took 5 bases from V and 9 from J; bases not matched to a gene: 12. In DNA, the CDR3 is TGTGCTAGTGGTGGGGTTGGAGCGGGAGTTTCTGAGCAGTTCTTC. Residues: CASGGVGAGVSEQFF.

The chain uses TRBV27 and TRBJ2-6, with a possible D match to TRBD2 (6 bases). CDR3 length: 19 amino acids. Germline V CDR1 and CDR2: MNHEY, SMNVEV (reference sequence). Trimming pared 1 base from V and 0 bases from J, leaving 16 bases between. The CDR3 sequence is CASSLWTGLIGSGANVLTF. The CDR3 DNA follows: TGTGCCAGCAGTTTATGGACGGGACTCATAGGCTCTGGGGCCAACGTCCTGACTTTC.

This rearrangement joins TRBV11-2 to TRBJ2-5; D unresolved. The CDR3 totals 12 residues. Germline-derived CDR1 and CDR2 are SGHAT and FQNNGV. Trimming removed 4 bases from V and 5 bases from J, with 8 bases in between. The chain's CDR3 is CASSYLGETQYF. The DNA for the CDR3 is TGTGCCAGCAGCTACCTCGGGGAGACCCAGTACTTC.

The chain recombines TRBV7-8 with TRBJ2-4, with D perhaps TRBD1 (6 bases). Trimming stripped 5 bases from V and 5 bases from J, with 13 bases between. CDR1 and CDR2 from the germline V gene are SGHVS and FQNEAQ. The CDR3 totals 14 residues. CDR3 nucleotide sequence: TGTGCCAGCAGCCTACAGGGTTTCGAAAACATTCAGTACTTC. It codes for CASSLQGFENIQYF. Using reference TRBV7-8 and TRBJ2-4 for the parts outside the CDR3, the full variable domain is GAGVSQSPRYKVAKRGQDVALRCDPISGHVSLFWYQQALGQGPEFLTYFQNEAQLDKSGLPSDRFFAERPEGSVSTLKIQRTQQEDSAVYLCASSLQGFENIQYFGAGTRLSVL.

V is TRBV29-1 and J is TRBJ2-3, with D perhaps assigned TRBD1 or TRBD2 (7 bases each). The length of the CDR3 is 13 residues. The V and J ends lost 6 bases and 1 base respectively, with 11 bases between them. CDR1 is SQVTM and CDR2 is ANQGSEA in the germline V gene. The CDR3 DNA reads TGCAGCGTAAGCGGGACAGGCACAGATACGCAGTATTTT. It encodes CSVSGTGTDTQYF.

This sequence joins TRBV18 and TRBJ2-7; possibly TRBD1 for D (6 bases). CDR1 KGHSH and CDR2 LQKENI come from the germline V gene. The CDR3 length is 14 residues. The V and J ends lost 8 bases and 1 base respectively, with 15 bases between them. The CDR3 protein is CASHGQTYSYEQYF. The CDR3 bases are TGTGCCAGCCACGGACAGACTTATTCCTACGAGCAGTACTTC.

The chain employs TRBV3-1 (or the pseudogene TRBV3-2) and TRBJ2-5; D not resolved. Germline loops: CDR1 LGHDT, CDR2 YNNKEL (reference sequence). This CDR3 contains 14 residues. Trimming shortened V by 2 bases and J by 5 bases, and 12 bases separated the two germline ends. DNA for the CDR3: TGTGCCAGCAGCCAACCCCTCCTAGGGGAGACCCAGTACTTC. The encoded protein is CASSQPLLGETQYF.

The V gene is TRBV7-8, the J gene TRBJ2-7; 8 positions agree with TRBD2. The germline V gene encodes CDR1 SGHVS and CDR2 FQNEAQ. The CDR3 has 14 amino acids. Trimming took 0 bases from V and 6 from J; bases not matched to a gene: 4. Here the CDR3 reads CASSLASAGAEQYF. The CDR3 nucleotides are TGTGCCAGCAGCTTAGCTTCAGCGGGAGCCGAGCAGTACTTC.

This chain joins TRBV21-1 and TRBJ1-5. TRBV21-1 constitutes a pseudogene. The CDR3 length is 13 residues. CDR3 amino acids: CASSKTSYQPQHF. CDR3 bases: TGTGCCAGCAGCAAGACCAGTTATCAGCCCCAGCATTTT.

The V gene is TRBV7-9, the J gene TRBJ1-1; the D is unclear. The CDR3 extends over 15 amino acids. Per germline, CDR1 SEHNR and CDR2 FQNEAQ (reference sequence). V was pared by 0 bases and J by 2 bases, with 10 bases between. CDR3 amino acids: CASSLARSDNTEAFF. The CDR3, as DNA: TGTGCCAGCAGCTTAGCGCGGTCAGATAACACTGAAGCTTTCTTT.